What follows are 18 T cell receptor beta chains derived from one specimen sequenced in a study of T-cell memory formation after mild COVID-19. One entry per CDR3 protein, called by TCRdb with MiXCR from the 5' RACE reads. The table records 450,000 or so distinct CDR3 sequences, around 25% of them present only once. Sequencing was performed on PBMCs or a T cell subset sorted from them (not recorded which). Receptor source: an adult woman who had mild COVID-19 (a few samples of this study predate the infection). Cell type and time point are not known.

The J gene is TRBJ1-1, the V gene TRBV7-3; the D gene is possibly TRBD1 (5 bases). CDR3 length: 13 amino acids. Germline-derived CDR1 and CDR2 are SGHTA and FQGTGA. The V end was cut by 5 bases, the J end by 7 bases, with 14 bases between. Here the CDR3 DNA reads TGTGCCAGCAGCGCGAACCGGGACGGTGAAGCTTTCTTT. It translates to CASSANRDGEAFF.

This clonotype was counted ten times or more. This rearrangement joins TRBV18 to TRBJ1-5; a possible D gene is TRBD1 (6 bases). The CDR3 consists of 13 residues. Germline values: CDR1 KGHSH, CDR2 LQKENI. The ends were cut back, 3 bases at V and 6 bases at J, with 9 bases in the middle. The CDR3 spells CASSPGGGQPQHF. For the CDR3, the DNA is TGTGCCAGCTCACCGGGGGGCGGTCAGCCCCAGCATTTT.

The chain couples TRBV20-1 to TRBJ2-3; possibly TRBD1 for D (5 bases). V was clipped by 0 bases and J by 1 base, with 8 bases between them. The V gene's germline CDR1 is DFQATT and CDR2 SNEGSKA (reference sequence). CDR3 length: 14 residues. CDR3 loop: CSARDRVRTDTQYF. Written as DNA, the CDR3 is TGCAGTGCTAGAGACAGGGTGCGCACAGATACGCAGTATTTT.

V gene TRBV5-6 combines with J gene TRBJ1-5; D unclear. V was pared by 2 bases and J by 3 bases, with 0 bases between. Per germline, CDR1 SGHDT and CDR2 YYEEEE. The CDR3 covers 11 residues. The CDR3 DNA reads as TGTGCCAGCAGCTTCAATCAGCCCCAGCATTTT. Translating gives CASSFNQPQHF. Together with reference TRBV5-6 and TRBJ1-5, the CDR3 gives the full variable domain: DAGVTQSPTHLIKTRGQQVTLRCSPKSGHDTVSWYQQALGQGPQFIFQYYEEEERQRGNFPDRFSGHQFPNYSSELNVNALLLGDSALYLCASSFNQPQHFGDGTRLSIL.

The rearrangement joins TRBV12-3 or TRBV12-4 to TRBJ1-2, with D possibly matching TRBD1 (5 bases). There are 14 residues in the CDR3. Trimming removed 5 bases from V and 2 bases from J, with 12 bases in between. CDR3 DNA: TGTGCCAGCAGTATAACAGGCGTAAACTATGGCTACACCTTC. It codes for CASSITGVNYGYTF.

This clonotype was seen only a few times. The V gene is TRBV9, the J gene TRBJ2-2; no firm D call. In germline, CDR1 is SGDLS, CDR2 YYNGEE. With 4 bases removed from V and 0 bases from J, the gap between germline ends came to 7 bases. This CDR3 is 14 amino acids long. The CDR3 sequence: CASSPPTNTGELFF. In DNA, the CDR3 is TGTGCCAGCAGCCCCCCCACGAACACCGGGGAGCTGTTTTTT.

This clonotype has a handful of counts. The rearrangement links TRBV30 to TRBJ1-3; D remains unclear. The CDR3 is made up of 14 amino acids. V lost 4 bases and J 4 bases, leaving 14 bases between the germline ends. Germline CDR1 GTSNPN, CDR2 SVGIG (reference sequence). Here the CDR3 reads CAWKWSLGGNTIYF. CDR3 bases: TGTGCCTGGAAGTGGAGTTTAGGAGGAAACACCATATATTTT.

The chain couples TRBV12-3 or TRBV12-4 to TRBJ2-7; D is tentatively TRBD1 or TRBD2 (5 bases each). CDR3 length equals 12 residues. The V end lost 6 bases, the J end lost 7 bases, and 13 bases lay between the germline ends. The CDR3 loop is CASRLGTKEQYF. DNA for the CDR3: TGTGCCAGCAGACTTGGGACCAAGGAGCAGTACTTC.

The CDR3 loop is CASSQGYGDTQYF. The CDR3 DNA reads TGTGCCAGCAGCCAAGGATACGGGGATACGCAGTATTTT. The V gene is TRBV14, the J gene TRBJ2-3; D not certain. V shed 1 base and J shed 6 bases, with 8 bases lying between them. The length of the CDR3 is 13 residues. Germline CDR1 reads SGHDN; CDR2 reads FVKESK.

This clonotype appeared a few times. The rearrangement links TRBV9 to TRBJ2-7; 7 bases agree with TRBD1. With 0 bases clipped from V and 3 bases from J, the junction kept 3 bases outside the gene matches. Per the germline V gene, CDR1 is SGDLS and CDR2 is YYNGEE. The length of the CDR3 is 14 residues. CDR3 loop: CASSVGTGDYEQYF. The CDR3 nucleotides are TGTGCCAGCAGCGTAGGTACAGGGGACTACGAGCAGTACTTC.

This clonotype was counted only a few times. This chain connects TRBV4-1 to TRBJ1-4; D perhaps matches TRBD1 (6 bases). V lost 4 bases and J lost 6, with 15 bases in between. CDR1 and CDR2 (germline): MGHRA, YSYEKL. This CDR3 has 15 amino acids. The CDR3 nucleotides are TGCGCCAGCAGCCTTCGACAGGCAACGGATGAAAAACTGTTTTTT. Protein: CASSLRQATDEKLFF.

This clonotype occurred a few times. The gene calls are TRBV3-1 and TRBJ2-7; 7 nucleotides match TRBD1. The CDR3 is 15 amino acids. Germline lookup yields CDR1 LGHDT and CDR2 YNNKEL (reference sequence). V lost 4 bases to trimming and J lost 0 bases; unmatched junction nucleotides: 6. CDR3 in amino acids: CASSPRDSYSYEQYF. CDR3 nucleotides: TGTGCCAGCAGCCCAAGGGACAGCTACTCCTACGAGCAGTACTTC.

This clonotype showed up just a few times. The chain couples TRBV28 to TRBJ1-2; no reliable D call. This CDR3 region has 20 residues. V was clipped by 3 bases and J by 1 base, with 27 bases between them. Germline loops: CDR1 MDHEN, CDR2 SYDVKM. CDR3: CASSFRLARKSYTINYGYTF. CDR3 coding DNA: TGTGCCAGCAGTTTTAGGTTGGCAAGGAAAAGCTACACTATTAACTATGGCTACACCTTC.

The chain employs TRBV7-2 and TRBJ1-4, with D maybe TRBD1 (5 bases). V gave up 1 base and J gave up 11 bases, with 8 bases separating them. Germline-derived CDR1 and CDR2 are SGHTA and FQGNSA. CDR3 size: 12 residues. The CDR3 nucleotides are TGTGCCAGCAGCTTAGGGGGGAACAAACTGTTTTTT. Its translation is CASSLGGNKLFF.

In its sample, this clonotype was seen a few times. The chain employs TRBV12-3 or TRBV12-4 and TRBJ1-1; D is perhaps TRBD1 (6 bases). The ends were cut back, 2 bases at V and 0 bases at J, with 13 bases in the middle. The CDR3 runs 16 residues. CDR3 in DNA: TGTGCCAGCAGTTTACCTGGGGGCGGGTTGAACACTGAAGCTTTCTTT. The encoded protein is CASSLPGGGLNTEAFF.

This clonotype has just a few counts. This chain connects TRBV20-1 to TRBJ1-5; TRBD1 is a possible D gene (6 bases). This CDR3 is 15 amino acids long. In germline, CDR1 is DFQATT, CDR2 SNEGSKA (reference sequence). V gave up 4 bases and J gave up 4 bases, with 17 bases separating them. In DNA, the CDR3 is TGCAGTGCTAACACCGGGCAGGGGAGGAATCAGCCCCAGCATTTT. Encoded protein: CSANTGQGRNQPQHF.

The chain uses TRBV4-1 and TRBJ2-7, with D perhaps TRBD2 (7 bases). V lost 8 bases and J 2 bases, leaving 16 bases between the germline ends. The CDR3 runs 14 residues. The V gene's germline CDR1 is MGHRA and CDR2 YSYEKL. The DNA of the CDR3 is TGCGCCAGCGCGCCACGGGGGGCCGCCTACGAGCAGTACTTC. Translated: CASAPRGAAYEQYF.

This chain joins TRBV3-1 and TRBJ2-3, with TRBD2 matching over 14 bases. Germline V lookup: CDR1 LGHDT, CDR2 YNNKEL (reference sequence). The CDR3 consists of 16 residues. Germline trimming cut 1 base from V and 5 bases from J; bases unmatched to any gene: 2. DNA of the CDR3: TGTGCCAGCAGCCAAGGGACTAGCGGGAGGCTAGATACGCAGTATTTT. Translation: CASSQGTSGRLDTQYF.